The 23 T cell receptor beta chains given below trace back to one sample, sequenced in a study of metastatic and nonmetastatic thyroid tumors. TCRdb reanalyzed the PCR reads with MiXCR. This sample has approximately 38,000 clones, with less than 20% found just once. Ahead of thyroid surgery, no patient had received treatment of any kind. Sequencing used blood. Receptor source: a female donor with papillary thyroid cancer or a benign thyroid nodule (not recorded which). Some clones in this sample may be carry-over from other donors' samples.

This clone showed up many times. The chain is built from TRBV18 and TRBJ1-1, with D maybe TRBD1 (5 bases). Germline V gene data show CDR1 as KGHSH and CDR2 as LQKENI. The CDR3 extends over 13 amino acids. V lost 6 bases to trimming and J lost 1 base, with 9 bases between them. Here the CDR3 reads CASSQTENTEAFF. The DNA of the CDR3 is TGTGCCAGCTCTCAGACAGAGAACACTGAAGCTTTCTTT.

The chain couples TRBV24-1 to TRBJ2-1; D unresolved. The CDR3 sequence is 15 residues long. The germline V gene has CDR1 KGHDR and CDR2 SFDVKD. The V end lost 6 bases, the J end lost 3 bases, and 14 bases lay between the germline ends. For the CDR3, the DNA is TGTGCCACCAGTAACACGCCCGGCTACTACAATGAGCAGTTCTTC. Protein product: CATSNTPGYYNEQFF.

This clone came up many times. V is TRBV20-1 and J is TRBJ2-5, with 9 bases identical to TRBD2. The ends lost 4 bases at V and 2 bases at J; junction bases unmatched: 8. The CDR3 contains 15 residues. Germline CDR1 is DFQATT and CDR2 is SNEGSKA (reference sequence). CDR3 amino acids: CSATLSGRGQETQYF. The CDR3, as DNA: TGCAGTGCTACCCTTAGCGGGAGAGGGCAAGAGACCCAGTACTTC.

Relative to its sample, this clone is medium-sized. CDR3 loop: CASSVNIGSGRKNNEQFF. DNA for the CDR3: TGTGCCAGCAGCGTGAATATTGGTAGCGGGAGAAAAAACAATGAGCAGTTCTTC. The rearrangement joins TRBV11-2 to TRBJ2-1; the match to TRBD2 covers 9 bases. Germline V gene sequence: CDR1 SGHAT, CDR2 FQNNGV. The CDR3 has 18 amino acids. Trimming at V came to 5 bases and at J to 5 bases, leaving 16 bases not matched to a gene.

Comments on this clone: Sequence at one end of the junction differs from germline and may be a read error. This chain connects TRBV5-1 to TRBJ2-3; D possibly corresponds to TRBD2 (5 bases). The CDR3 consists of 14 residues. CDR1 and CDR2 from the germline V gene are SGHRS and YFSETQ. The CDR3 region is CSSSLEWQEGTQYF. The CDR3, as DNA: TGCTCCAGCAGCTTGGAGTGGCAAGAGGGTACGCAGTATTTT.

Many counts were recorded for this clone. The gene calls are TRBV5-6 and TRBJ2-1; D uncertain. CDR1 and CDR2 (germline): SGHDT, YYEEEE. This CDR3 has 13 amino acids. The V and J ends lost 1 base and 2 bases respectively, with 4 bases between them. The DNA of the CDR3 is TGTGCCAGCAGCTTGAAAACCTACAATGAGCAGTTCTTC. This codes for CASSLKTYNEQFF.

This clone was seen a single time. The CDR3 DNA reads as TGTGCCAGCAAACCTAGCGTGGGCCCCTTCAATGAGCAGTTCTTC. Its protein is CASKPSVGPFNEQFF. The V and J genes are TRBV11-1 and TRBJ2-1; D is perhaps TRBD2 (6 bases). Germline loops: CDR1 SGHAT, CDR2 FQDESV (reference sequence). V was clipped by 7 bases and J by 6 bases, with 19 bases between them. The CDR3 loop spans 15 amino acids.

This clone has a count of ten or more. This chain connects TRBV9 to TRBJ1-5; 8 bases match TRBD1. This CDR3 region has 15 residues. The V segment lost 3 bases and the J segment 5 bases; nucleotides outside the gene matches: 7. Germline-derived CDR1 and CDR2 are SGDLS and YYNGEE. The CDR3 region has the DNA TGTGCCAGCAGCGCCAGGACAGGGCCGGATCAGCCCCAGCATTTT. This encodes CASSARTGPDQPQHF.

The rearrangement joins TRBV30 to TRBJ1-6; D is unresolved. Trimming stripped 0 bases from V and 9 bases from J, with 15 bases between. Germline V CDR1 and CDR2: GTSNPN, SVGIG (reference sequence). This CDR3 has 15 residues. CDR3 protein: CAWSVSLGDGSPLHF. CDR3 nucleotides: TGTGCCTGGAGTGTTTCTCTAGGTGATGGTTCACCCCTCCACTTT. Combining the CDR3 with reference TRBV30 and TRBJ1-6 gives the whole variable domain SQTIHQWPATLVQPVGSPLSLECTVEGTSNPNLYWYRQAAGRGLQLLFYSVGIGQISSEVPQNLSASRPQDRQFILSSKKLLLSDSGFYLCAWSVSLGDGSPLHFGNGTRLTVT.

This clone was detected many times. CDR3 nucleotide sequence: TGTGCCAGCCCGCCTTATCGGGTCCCTGAAAGGTCCTACGAGCAGTACTTC. Translation: CASPPYRVPERSYEQYF. This chain uses TRBV5-6 with TRBJ2-7; no clear D gene. This CDR3 has 17 amino acids. Germline values: CDR1 SGHDT, CDR2 YYEEEE. V was trimmed by 7 bases and J by 1 base, leaving 24 bases between them.

This clone has at least ten counts. The chain couples TRBV9 to TRBJ2-3; D tentatively reads TRBD1 or TRBD2 (5 bases each). Trimming stripped 3 bases from V and 2 bases from J, with 10 bases between. CDR1 and CDR2 (germline): SGDLS, YYNGEE. This CDR3 comprises 14 residues. For the CDR3, the DNA is TGTGCCAGCAGCGAACGGGGCTTCACAGATACGCAGTATTTT. It encodes CASSERGFTDTQYF.

This clone was found many times. The V and J genes are TRBV24-1 and TRBJ2-3; 8 nucleotides agree with TRBD2. From germline, CDR1 is KGHDR and CDR2 SFDVKD. Trimming removed 8 bases from V and 2 bases from J; junction bases left unmatched: 11. The CDR3 is 16 amino acids. The CDR3 sequence: CATTLGSGSDTDTQYF. CDR3 in DNA: TGTGCCACCACCCTGGGGAGCGGGAGCGACACAGATACGCAGTATTTT.

At least ten counts were recorded for this clone. This chain links TRBV20-1 with TRBJ1-1; D is unclear. Germline lookup yields CDR1 DFQATT and CDR2 SNEGSKA (reference sequence). Trimming cost V 5 bases and J 3 bases, with 7 bases left between them. The CDR3 consists of 11 residues. CDR3 amino acids: CSARRDTEAFF. The CDR3 DNA is TGCAGTGCTCGTAGGGACACTGAAGCTTTCTTT.

This clone was recorded many times. The chain combines TRBV4-1 with TRBJ1-1, with D tentatively TRBD1 (6 bases). Germline lookup yields CDR1 MGHRA and CDR2 YSYEKL. V was trimmed by 4 bases and J by 1 base, leaving 13 bases between them. The CDR3 sequence is 15 residues long. The CDR3: CASSLREGGNTEAFF. The CDR3 DNA sequence: TGCGCCAGCAGCCTCCGAGAAGGGGGGAACACTGAAGCTTTCTTT.

This clone has ten or more counts. J is TRBJ1-5 and V is TRBV11-2, with a tentative D call TRBD1 (5 bases). Trimming cost V 6 bases and J 6 bases, with 15 bases left between them. The length of the CDR3 is 14 residues. Germline V gives CDR1 SGHAT, CDR2 FQNNGV. CDR3 sequence (DNA): TGTGCCAGCAGTAGGGACCTCGGGGGTCAGCCCCAGCATTTT. It translates to CASSRDLGGQPQHF.

This clone has a count of ten or more. The rearrangement uses TRBV4-2 and TRBJ2-5; either TRBD1 or TRBD2 may fit D (5 bases each). Germline CDR1 reads LGHNA; CDR2 reads YNFKEQ. The CDR3 is 14 residues long. V shed 3 bases and J shed 5 bases, with 13 bases lying between them. This CDR3 reads CASSQPGSGETQYF. CDR3 DNA sequence: TGTGCCAGCAGCCAGCCAGGGTCGGGGGAGACCCAGTACTTC.

This clone was found many times. The gene calls are TRBV29-1 and TRBJ1-4; D not certain. This CDR3 spans 11 amino acids. Trimming took 4 bases from V and 11 from J, leaving 11 bases between them. CDR1 is SQVTM and CDR2 is ANQGSEA in the germline V gene. CDR3 DNA sequence: TGCAGCGTTGGAGATGGTGGGAAACTGTTTTTT. It encodes CSVGDGGKLFF.

Judged by abundance, this clone is medium-sized. This chain links TRBV20-1 with TRBJ2-2; 10 bases align to TRBD2. This CDR3 is built from 15 residues. The ends lost 0 bases at V and 3 bases at J; junction bases unmatched: 1. Per germline, CDR1 DFQATT and CDR2 SNEGSKA (reference sequence). The CDR3 region is CSARDLAGDTGELFF. CDR3 DNA: TGCAGTGCTAGAGATCTAGCGGGGGACACCGGGGAGCTGTTTTTT.

A remark on this clone: At one end, the junction sequence differs from germline, possibly due to a read error. This rearrangement joins TRBV15 to TRBJ2-7, with D tentatively TRBD2 (6 bases). CDR3 length: 13 residues. Germline V gene data show CDR1 as LNHNV and CDR2 as YYDKDF (reference sequence). CDR3 region: CATSGDWGDEQYF. DNA for the CDR3: TGTGCCACCAGCGGAGATTGGGGGGACGAGCAGTACTTC.

This clone has a count of ten or more. The rearrangement uses TRBV2 and TRBJ1-1; unclear D gene. Germline-derived CDR1 and CDR2 are SNHLY and FYNNEI. The ends were cut back, 9 bases at V and 0 bases at J, with 5 bases in the middle. CDR3 length equals 11 residues. The CDR3, as DNA: TGTGCCAGGACGATGAACACTGAAGCTTTCTTT. It is translated as CARTMNTEAFF.

This clone was detected many times. The chain has TRBV7-3 and TRBJ1-2; no firm D call. The germline V gene has CDR1 SGHTA and CDR2 FQGTGA. The CDR3 consists of 15 residues. The V end was cut by 4 bases, the J end by 4 bases, with 16 bases between. CDR3 sequence reads: CASSSSPLAVYGYTF. In nucleotides, the CDR3 is TGTGCCAGCAGCTCATCACCTTTAGCGGTCTATGGCTACACCTTC.

The rearrangement links TRBV5-1 to TRBJ2-1, with D perhaps matching TRBD1 (6 bases). Trimming cost V 4 bases and J 4 bases, with 15 bases left between them. The CDR3 is 15 residues long. CDR1 is SGHRS, CDR2 YFSETQ, per germline. The CDR3 nucleotides read TGCGCCAGCAGCAGGGGGACACCGTGTTACAATGAGCAGTTCTTC. Translated: CASSRGTPCYNEQFF.

This clone was observed many times. The chain has TRBV19 and TRBJ1-5, with 10 positions matching TRBD1. Germline CDR1 LNHDA, CDR2 SQIVND (reference sequence). The CDR3 is 16 residues long. V lost 7 bases, J lost 3 bases, and 9 bases stayed unmatched. The CDR3 sequence is CASTPDRGSHNQPQHF. As DNA, the CDR3 is TGTGCCAGTACCCCGGACAGGGGGTCGCACAATCAGCCCCAGCATTTT.